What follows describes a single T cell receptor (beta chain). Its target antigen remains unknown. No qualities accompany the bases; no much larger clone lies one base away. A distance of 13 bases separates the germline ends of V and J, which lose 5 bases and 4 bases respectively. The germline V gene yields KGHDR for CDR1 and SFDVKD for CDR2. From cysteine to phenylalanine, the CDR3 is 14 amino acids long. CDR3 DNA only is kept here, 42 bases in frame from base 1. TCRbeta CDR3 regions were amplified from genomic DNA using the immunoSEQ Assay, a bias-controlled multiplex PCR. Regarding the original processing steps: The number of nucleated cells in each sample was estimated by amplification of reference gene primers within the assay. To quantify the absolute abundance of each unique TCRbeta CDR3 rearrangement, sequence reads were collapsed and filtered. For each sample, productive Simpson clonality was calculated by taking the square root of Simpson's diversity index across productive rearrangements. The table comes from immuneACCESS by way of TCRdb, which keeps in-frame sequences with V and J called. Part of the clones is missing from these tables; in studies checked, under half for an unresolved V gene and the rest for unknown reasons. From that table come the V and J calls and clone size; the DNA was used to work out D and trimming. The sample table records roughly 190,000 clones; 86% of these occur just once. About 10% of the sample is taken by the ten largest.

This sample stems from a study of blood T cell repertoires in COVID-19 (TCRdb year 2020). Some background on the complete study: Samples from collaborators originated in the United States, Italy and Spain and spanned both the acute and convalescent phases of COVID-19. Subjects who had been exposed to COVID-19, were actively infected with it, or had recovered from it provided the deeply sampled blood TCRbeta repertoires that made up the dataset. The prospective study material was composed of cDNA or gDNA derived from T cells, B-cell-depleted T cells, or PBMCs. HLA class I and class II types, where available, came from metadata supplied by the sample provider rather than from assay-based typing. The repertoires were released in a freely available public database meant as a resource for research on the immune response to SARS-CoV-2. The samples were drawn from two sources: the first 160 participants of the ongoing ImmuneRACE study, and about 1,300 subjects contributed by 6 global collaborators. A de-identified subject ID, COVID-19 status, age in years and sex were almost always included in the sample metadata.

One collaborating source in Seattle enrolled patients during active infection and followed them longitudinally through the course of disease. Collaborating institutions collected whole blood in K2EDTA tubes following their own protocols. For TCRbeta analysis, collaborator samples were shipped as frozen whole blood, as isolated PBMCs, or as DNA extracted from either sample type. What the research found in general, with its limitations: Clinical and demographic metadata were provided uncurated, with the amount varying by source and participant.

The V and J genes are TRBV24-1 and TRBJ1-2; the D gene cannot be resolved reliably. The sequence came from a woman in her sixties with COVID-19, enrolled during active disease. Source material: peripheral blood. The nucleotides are TGTGCCACCAGTGTGGCAGGAATCCCCTATGGCTACACCTTC. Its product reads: CATSVAGIPYGYTF.